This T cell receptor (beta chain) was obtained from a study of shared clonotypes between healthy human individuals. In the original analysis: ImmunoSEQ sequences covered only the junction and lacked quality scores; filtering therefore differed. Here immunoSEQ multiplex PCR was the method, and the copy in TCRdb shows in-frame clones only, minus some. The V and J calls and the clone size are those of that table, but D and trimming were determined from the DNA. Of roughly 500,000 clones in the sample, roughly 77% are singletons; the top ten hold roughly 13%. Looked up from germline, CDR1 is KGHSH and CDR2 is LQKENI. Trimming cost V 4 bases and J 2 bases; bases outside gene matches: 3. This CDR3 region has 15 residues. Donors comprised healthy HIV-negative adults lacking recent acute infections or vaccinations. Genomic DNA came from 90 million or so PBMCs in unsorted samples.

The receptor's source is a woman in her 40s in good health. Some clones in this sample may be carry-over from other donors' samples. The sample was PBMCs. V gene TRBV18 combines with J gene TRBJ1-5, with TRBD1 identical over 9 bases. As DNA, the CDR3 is TGTGCCAGCTCACAGGACAGGGGCGGCAATCAGCCCCAGCATTTT. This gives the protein CASSQDRGGNQPQHF.